This T cell receptor (beta chain) was found in a study of T cells after posttransplantation cyclophosphamide. Cyclophosphamide on days +3 and +4 followed busulfan-fludarabine conditioning and a marrow graft. Clones were sequenced by immunoSEQ multiplex PCR, and TCRdb holds only the in-frame ones, with some missing. The sample records about 11,000 clones, just under 85% being singletons. This CDR3 has 15 residues. CDR1 SGHTA and CDR2 FQGNSA come from the germline V gene. With 4 bases clipped from V and 5 bases from J, the junction kept 10 bases outside the gene matches. The receptor comes from a female patient aged 50-59 years who received an allogeneic stem cell transplant from a related donor, was CMV-positive, and had no GVHD. Some T cells may be transferred from the graft donor. This rearrangement joins TRBV7-2 to TRBJ2-7; 8 positions agree with TRBD2. The sequenced sample was PBMCs, obtained 1755 days after allogeneic stem cell transplant with posttransplant cyclophosphamide. CDR3 amino acids: CASSSIAGPRDEQYF. As DNA, the CDR3 is TGTGCCAGCAGCTCCATAGCGGGGCCTCGGGACGAGCAGTACTTC.